The clone carrying this TCR beta chain was detected only a few times. Its matching antigen is unknown. The CDR3 length is 16 residues. Between the trimmed V and J ends, which lost 7 bases and 2 bases, there was a span of 18 bases. Germline V gene lookup returns CDR1 SQVTM and CDR2 ANQGSEA. These data come from a study of CD8 T cells in ankylosing spondylitis. General study results and limits: Reportedly, disease-linked clones are significantly enriched in ankylosing spondylitis patients' matched synovial fluid. Disease-associated clonotypes exhibited CD8+ identity and were relatively infrequent in peripheral blood.

A quantitative 5'-RACE method, one with molecular barcodes, was used to make TCR beta libraries. TCRdb called the 5' RACE reads again in MiXCR, with one record for every CDR3 protein. In the table there are about 260,000 distinct CDR3 sequences, under 30% of which are singletons. V and J are TRBV29-1 and TRBJ2-6, with TRBD1 as a possible D gene (5 bases). The sequenced sample consisted of blood, either unsorted or a sorted T cell fraction (not recorded which). The clonotype was recovered from a male donor with ankylosing spondylitis or in good health (not recorded which). CDR3 sequence: CSAPVPTVTGANVLTF. The CDR3 bases are TGCAGCGCACCGGTCCCGACAGTAACTGGGGCCAACGTCCTGACTTTC.